The 13 T cell receptor beta chains presented below share a single source sample, sequenced in a study of T cell responses to AZD1222 COVID-19 vaccine. The table came from immunoSEQ multiplex PCR; TCRdb's copy has only in-frame clones and leaves some out. Of roughly 150,000 clones in the sample, approximately 92% are singletons; the top ten hold approximately 6.8%. The material sequenced was peripheral blood, taken 28 days after the second AZD1222 dose. All receptors come from an adult who received the AZD1222 COVID-19 vaccine.

The chain couples TRBV2 to TRBJ2-7; the D is unclear. There are 13 residues in the CDR3. Germline V lookup: CDR1 SNHLY, CDR2 FYNNEI. With 4 bases removed from V and 7 bases from J, the gap between germline ends came to 14 bases. The CDR3 bases are TGTGCCAGCAGTGGGCGGTCGGTGGGGGAGCAGTACTTC. Translated: CASSGRSVGEQYF.

The CDR3 here is CASRGLGGFNEQFF. The CDR3 coding sequence is TGTGCCAGCAGGGGTCTAGGGGGGTTCAATGAGCAGTTCTTC. This rearrangement joins TRBV6-5 to TRBJ2-1, with D perhaps matching TRBD1 or TRBD2 (6 bases each). CDR3 size: 14 residues. Trimming took off 6 bases at V and 6 bases at J, with 15 bases between the two ends. CDR1 and CDR2 from the germline V gene are MNHEY and SVGAGI.

This chain links TRBV6-5 with TRBJ1-2; 7 bases are shared with TRBD1. After removal of 6 bases from V and 6 bases from J, the junction contained 10 bases not matched to a gene. The CDR3 extends over 14 amino acids. Germline CDR1 and CDR2: MNHEY and SVGAGI. In DNA form, the CDR3 reads TGTGCCAGCAGGCCGACAGGGCGGTCAAATGGCTACACCTTC. Amino acids: CASRPTGRSNGYTF.

As regards this clone: The germline gene is not matched at one end of the junction; a read error may be the cause. This rearrangement joins TRBV6-5 to TRBJ2-1; D is unresolved. The CDR3 runs 10 residues. The V gene's germline CDR1 is MNHEY and CDR2 SVGAGI. The CDR3 bases are TGTGCCAGCGGTTACAATGAGCAGTTCTTC. Translation gives CASGYNEQFF.

On this clone: Other DNA sequences of this sample code for an identical CDR3. The genes are TRBV30 and TRBJ2-7; D unresolved. CDR1 and CDR2 from the germline V gene are GTSNPN and SVGIG (reference sequence). The CDR3 is 11 residues long. Trimming left V 0 bases short and J 5 bases short, with 5 bases between. CDR3 protein: CAWSVRNEQYF. The CDR3 DNA reads TGTGCCTGGAGTGTAAGAAACGAGCAGTACTTC.

The chain carries TRBV5-5 and TRBJ2-1; TRBD2 is a possible D gene (6 bases). There are 14 residues in the CDR3. Germline V gene sequence: CDR1 SGHKS, CDR2 YYEKEE (reference sequence). V lost 0 bases, J lost 6 bases, and 10 bases lay in between. CDR3 in amino acids: CASSLVWTTNEQFF. Written as DNA, the CDR3 is TGTGCCAGCAGCTTGGTTTGGACTACCAATGAGCAGTTCTTC.

V is TRBV5-1 and J is TRBJ1-2; possibly TRBD1 for D (5 bases). The CDR3 is 15 residues long. From germline, CDR1 is SGHRS and CDR2 YFSETQ. V was clipped by 2 bases and J by 6 bases, with 17 bases between them. This CDR3 is CASSFPPPGPHGYTF. The CDR3 bases are TGCGCCAGCAGCTTTCCACCCCCAGGGCCGCATGGCTACACCTTC.

The gene calls are TRBV7-2 and TRBJ2-6, with D perhaps TRBD1 (6 bases). CDR3 size: 17 residues. Germline-derived CDR1 and CDR2 are SGHTA and FQGNSA. The germline V and J ends were trimmed by 4 bases and 2 bases, with 15 bases remaining between them. CDR3 in amino acids: CASSSPQGVAGANVLTF. CDR3 bases: TGTGCCAGCAGCTCGCCACAGGGAGTGGCTGGGGCCAACGTCCTGACTTTC.

The V and J genes are TRBV5-4 and TRBJ2-2; D uncertain. Looked up from germline, CDR1 is SGHNT and CDR2 is YYREEE (reference sequence). This CDR3 is built from 14 residues. V shed 1 base and J shed 1 base, with 5 bases lying between them. The CDR3 DNA follows: TGTGCCAGCAGCTTGAGACTGAACACCGGGGAGCTGTTTTTT. Protein product: CASSLRLNTGELFF. Based on the CDR3 plus reference TRBV5-4 and TRBJ2-2, the full variable domain is ETGVTQSPTHLIKTRGQQVTLRCSSQSGHNTVSWYQQALGQGPQFIFQYYREEENGRGNFPPRFSGLQFPNYSSELNVNALELDDSALYLCASSLRLNTGELFFGEGSRLTVL.

The chain employs TRBV6-5 and TRBJ1-6, with unresolved D. Per the germline V gene, CDR1 is MNHEY and CDR2 is SVGAGI. V gave up 0 bases and J gave up 10 bases, with 10 bases separating them. The CDR3 length is 14 residues. The chain's CDR3 is CASSYSLTGSPLHF. The CDR3 DNA follows: TGTGCCAGCAGTTACTCCTTAACGGGATCACCCCTCCACTTT.

The gene calls are TRBV5-1 and TRBJ1-6; D is possibly TRBD1 (5 bases). This CDR3 contains 15 residues. V lost 0 bases to trimming and J lost 5 bases, with 9 bases between them. Germline assignment: CDR1 SGHRS and CDR2 YFSETQ. CDR3 sequence (DNA): TGCGCCAGCAGCTTGGCCGAGGGGAATAATTCACCCCTCCACTTT. Protein: CASSLAEGNNSPLHF.

The chain is built from TRBV6-5 and TRBJ1-2; D remains unclear. The germline gives CDR1 MNHEY, CDR2 SVGAGI. V was clipped by 3 bases and J by 0 bases, with 11 bases between them. This CDR3 contains 15 residues. CDR3 DNA sequence: TGTGCCAGCAGTTATAGCGGGCCTGCTAACTATGGCTACACCTTC. Residues: CASSYSGPANYGYTF.

This CDR3 is CASSEGAGANVLTF. The CDR3, as DNA: TGTGCCAGCAGTGAGGGTGCTGGGGCCAACGTCCTGACTTTC. The J gene is TRBJ2-6, the V gene TRBV27, with D possibly TRBD2 on 5 matching bases. The length of the CDR3 is 14 residues. V lost 5 bases and J 2 bases, leaving 7 bases between the germline ends. Germline loops: CDR1 MNHEY, CDR2 SMNVEV (reference sequence). Filled out from reference TRBV27 and TRBJ2-6, the complete variable domain reads EAQVTQNPRYLITVTGKKLTVTCSQNMNHEYMSWYRQDPGLGLRQIYYSMNVEVTDKGDVPEGYKVSRKEKRNFPLILESPSPNQTSLYFCASSEGAGANVLTFGAGSRLTVL.